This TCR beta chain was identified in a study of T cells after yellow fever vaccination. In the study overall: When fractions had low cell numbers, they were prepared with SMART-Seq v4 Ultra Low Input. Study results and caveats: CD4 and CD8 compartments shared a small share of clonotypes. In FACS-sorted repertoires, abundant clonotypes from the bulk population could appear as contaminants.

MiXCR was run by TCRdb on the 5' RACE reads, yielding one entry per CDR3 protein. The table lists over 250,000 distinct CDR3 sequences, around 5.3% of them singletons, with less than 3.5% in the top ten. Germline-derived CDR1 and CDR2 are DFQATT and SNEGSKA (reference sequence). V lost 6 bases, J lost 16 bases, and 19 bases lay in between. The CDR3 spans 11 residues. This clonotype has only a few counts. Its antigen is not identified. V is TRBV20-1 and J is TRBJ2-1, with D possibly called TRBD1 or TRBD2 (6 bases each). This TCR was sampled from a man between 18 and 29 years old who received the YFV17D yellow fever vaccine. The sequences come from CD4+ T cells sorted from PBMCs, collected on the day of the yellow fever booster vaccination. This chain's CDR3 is CSAPRLQGTFF. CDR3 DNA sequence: TGCAGTGCCCCAAGGCTCCAGGGGACTTTCTTC.